A single sample gave rise to the 20 T cell receptor beta chains below, sequenced in a study of early T cells in non-severe SARS-CoV-2 infection. Each CDR3 protein gets one entry after TCRdb re-called the 5' RACE reads with MiXCR. The sample consists of approximately 64,000 distinct CDR3 sequences, about 4.9% of them appearing once. Input material: whole blood. The receptors stem from an adult who was a healthcare worker with PCR-confirmed SARS-CoV-2 infection or an uninfected control (not recorded which).

With regard to this clonotype: A read error may be the cause here, since a much bigger clone is one base away. This rearrangement joins TRBV20-1 to TRBJ1-4, with D unresolved. This CDR3 is 13 amino acids long. Germline V gene data show CDR1 as DFQATT and CDR2 as SNEGSKA (reference sequence). CDR3 sequence: CSAIQSTDEKLFF. CDR3 nucleotides: TGCAGTGCTATACAGTCAACTGATGAAAAACTGTTTTTT.

This clonotype was counted many times. The chain has TRBV5-1 and TRBJ2-5, with 8 bases that match TRBD1. Trimming cost V 4 bases and J 6 bases; bases outside gene matches: 8. CDR3 length: 14 amino acids. Germline-derived CDR1 and CDR2 are SGHRS and YFSETQ. The CDR3 loop is CASSLDRAFQTQYF. Written as DNA, the CDR3 is TGCGCCAGCAGCCTGGACAGGGCCTTTCAGACCCAGTACTTC.

In this sample, this clonotype turned up a few times. The J gene is TRBJ2-2, the V gene TRBV29-1; D perhaps matches TRBD2 (5 bases). The germline V and J ends were trimmed by 4 bases and 6 bases, with 9 bases remaining between them. This CDR3 region has 12 residues. Germline CDR1 SQVTM, CDR2 ANQGSEA. DNA of the CDR3: TGCAGCGTTGGTAGGAGGCCCGGGGAGCTGTTTTTT. It codes for CSVGRRPGELFF.

This clonotype came up many times. The chain recombines TRBV7-3 with TRBJ1-5; D not certain. The V gene's germline CDR1 is SGHTA and CDR2 FQGTGA. CDR3 length: 12 residues. V was cut by 5 bases and J by 3 bases, with 5 bases left in between. This chain's CDR3 is CASSQYNQPQHF. The CDR3, as DNA: TGTGCCAGCAGCCAGTACAATCAGCCCCAGCATTTT.

The chain uses TRBV7-2 and TRBJ1-2, with a tentative D call TRBD1 (5 bases). Germline values: CDR1 SGHTA, CDR2 FQGNSA. The CDR3 sequence is 13 residues long. The V gene lost 7 bases and the J gene lost 4 bases, with 13 bases spanning the gap. The DNA of the CDR3 is TGTGCCAGCAACGAGTACCAGGGCTATGGCTACACCTTC. This sequence encodes CASNEYQGYGYTF.

The V and J genes are TRBV29-1 and TRBJ2-1; 12 positions match TRBD1. This CDR3 contains 13 residues. Germline V CDR1 and CDR2: SQVTM, ANQGSEA. Germline trimming cut 5 bases from V and 10 bases from J; bases unmatched to any gene: 6. Here the CDR3 DNA reads TGCAGCGTTTTGGGACAGGGGGCTCAGGAGCAGTTCTTC. It is translated as CSVLGQGAQEQFF.

There are a few counts of this clonotype. The rearrangement links TRBV5-1 to TRBJ2-7; D uncertain. The germline V and J ends were trimmed by 2 bases and 4 bases, with 13 bases remaining between them. Germline-derived CDR1 and CDR2 are SGHRS and YFSETQ. CDR3 length equals 14 residues. The DNA of the CDR3 is TGCGCCAGCAGCTTTGATGGAATGGCGTACGAGCAGTACTTC. This encodes CASSFDGMAYEQYF.

This clonotype was counted at least ten times. This chain joins TRBV20-1 and TRBJ2-3, with 14 bases aligning to TRBD2. CDR1 DFQATT and CDR2 SNEGSKA come from the germline V gene (reference sequence). The V gene end was trimmed by 3 bases and the J gene end by 4 bases; junction bases not matched to a gene: 3. The CDR3 has 15 amino acids. CDR3 amino acids: CSARGLAGDPDTQYF. The CDR3, as DNA: TGCAGTGCTAGGGGACTAGCGGGAGATCCAGATACGCAGTATTTT.

This clonotype turned up a few times. The chain carries TRBV6-5 and TRBJ1-2, with D tentatively TRBD1 (5 bases). The CDR3 runs to 13 residues. Germline V gene data show CDR1 as MNHEY and CDR2 as SVGAGI. Deletions cut 6 bases from V and 4 bases from J, with 12 bases between. The CDR3 protein is CASSRDGGYGYTF. CDR3 bases: TGTGCCAGCAGCCGGGATGGGGGCTATGGCTACACCTTC.

This clonotype showed up just a few times. This rearrangement joins TRBV5-6 to TRBJ2-1; 8 nucleotides match TRBD2. The germline gives CDR1 SGHDT, CDR2 YYEEEE. CDR3 length: 15 amino acids. Trimming took 4 bases from V and 4 from J; bases not matched to a gene: 7. This chain's CDR3 is CASSRGAGGYNEQFF. CDR3 nucleotides: TGTGCCAGCAGCAGAGGGGCGGGAGGTTACAATGAGCAGTTCTTC.

The chain joins TRBV27 to TRBJ2-7; 7 nucleotides agree with TRBD1. Losses at the gene ends were 6 bases for V and 3 bases for J; bases not matched to a gene: 8. CDR1 MNHEY and CDR2 SMNVEV come from the germline V gene (reference sequence). The CDR3 covers 14 residues. The CDR3 bases are TGTGCCAGCAGCCAACGACAGGGTAGCTACGAGCAGTACTTC. Translated, it gives CASSQRQGSYEQYF.

This clonotype came up many times. The chain carries TRBV3-1 and TRBJ2-1; a possible D gene is TRBD1 (7 bases). This CDR3 spans 13 amino acids. V lost 0 bases, J lost 15 bases, and 15 bases lay in between. Looked up from germline, CDR1 is LGHDT and CDR2 is YNNKEL (reference sequence). In nucleotides, the CDR3 is TGTGCCAGCAGCCAAGACGGGACAGCGGGTGGGTTCTTC. Translating gives CASSQDGTAGGFF.

This clonotype was counted between two and nine times. V gene TRBV11-2 combines with J gene TRBJ2-7; weak D call: TRBD1 (5 bases). V gave up 3 bases and J gave up 3 bases, with 12 bases separating them. The germline gives CDR1 SGHAT, CDR2 FQNNGV. This CDR3 has 14 residues. Here the CDR3 reads CASSFPGHYYEQYF. CDR3 in DNA: TGTGCCAGCAGCTTCCCCGGACACTACTACGAGCAGTACTTC.

This clonotype was seen at least ten times. V usage is TRBV9 and J usage is TRBJ2-7; D is undetermined. There are 14 residues in the CDR3. Germline V CDR1 and CDR2: SGDLS, YYNGEE. Between the trimmed V and J ends, which lost 0 bases and 1 base, there was a span of 8 bases. CDR3 loop: CASSVAEQSYEQYF. CDR3 sequence (DNA): TGTGCCAGCAGCGTAGCAGAGCAATCCTACGAGCAGTACTTC.

This clonotype showed up just a few times. The rearrangement uses TRBV20-1 and TRBJ2-1, with D possibly matching TRBD2 (6 bases). This CDR3 spans 14 amino acids. Germline V gene data show CDR1 as DFQATT and CDR2 as SNEGSKA (reference sequence). The V end was cut by 3 bases, the J end by 5 bases, with 14 bases between. The CDR3 spells CSASKRAPNNEQFF. CDR3 DNA sequence: TGCAGTGCTAGTAAGCGGGCCCCTAACAATGAGCAGTTCTTC.

The table lists this clonotype with many counts. The CDR3 loop is CASSLDSGGDSEQYF. Here the CDR3 DNA reads TGTGCCAGCAGCTTAGATTCGGGAGGCGACTCCGAGCAGTACTTC. The chain couples TRBV7-8 to TRBJ2-7, with TRBD2 identical over 7 bases. With V trimmed by 1 base and J by 6 bases, 9 bases remained unmatched. The CDR3 length is 15 residues. Germline CDR1 and CDR2: SGHVS and FQNEAQ.

The chain couples TRBV6-2 or TRBV6-3 to TRBJ2-2, with D hard to call. Germline V lookup: CDR1 MNHEY, CDR2 SVGEGT. The CDR3 has 15 residues. V was clipped by 4 bases and J by 2 bases, with 11 bases between them. In nucleotides, the CDR3 is TGTGCCAGCAGTTGGACCTCTATCAACACCGGGGAGCTGTTTTTT. Amino acid sequence: CASSWTSINTGELFF.

The table lists this clonotype with many counts. V gene TRBV4-1 combines with J gene TRBJ1-1; D remains unclear. Between the trimmed V and J ends, which lost 0 bases and 6 bases, there was a span of 11 bases. This CDR3 contains 14 residues. Germline V gene sequence: CDR1 MGHRA, CDR2 YSYEKL. CDR3 bases: TGCGCCAGCAGCCAAGAGCGGTTTTACGCTGAAGCTTTCTTT. Translating gives CASSQERFYAEAFF.

This clonotype came up many times. CDR3 bases: TGTGCCAGCAGCTTAAGGGTCGGCAGCCGTACTAGCGGGAGTAACTACGAGCAGTACTTC. Residues: CASSLRVGSRTSGSNYEQYF. V is TRBV7-9 and J is TRBJ2-7, with 11 bases lining up with TRBD2. Looked up from germline, CDR1 is SEHNR and CDR2 is FQNEAQ (reference sequence). This CDR3 has 20 amino acids. V lost 2 bases, J lost 3 bases, and 18 bases stayed unmatched.

This clonotype was detected ten times or more. The V call is TRBV6-1, the J call TRBJ2-1; TRBD2 matches at 10 bases. This CDR3 is 16 amino acids long. Germline V gene sequence: CDR1 MNHNS, CDR2 SASEGT. The V gene end was trimmed by 7 bases and the J gene end by 9 bases; junction bases not matched to a gene: 15. CDR3 nucleotides: TGTGCCAGCACCCCGACCTGGTCTAGCGGGAGTTCTGAGCAGTTCTTC. This encodes CASTPTWSSGSSEQFF.